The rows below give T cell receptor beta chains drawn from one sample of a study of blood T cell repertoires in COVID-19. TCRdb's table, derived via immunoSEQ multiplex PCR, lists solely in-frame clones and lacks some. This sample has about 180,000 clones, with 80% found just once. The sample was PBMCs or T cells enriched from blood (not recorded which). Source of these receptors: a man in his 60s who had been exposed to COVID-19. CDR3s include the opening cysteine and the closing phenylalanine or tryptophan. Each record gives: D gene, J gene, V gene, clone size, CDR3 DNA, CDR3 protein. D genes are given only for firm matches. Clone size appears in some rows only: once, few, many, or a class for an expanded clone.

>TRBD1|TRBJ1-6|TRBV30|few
TGTGCCTGGAGTACAGGGGGAGGACATTCACCCCTCCACTTT
CAWSTGGGHSPLHF
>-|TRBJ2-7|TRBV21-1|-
TGCCCGTTCGGCGGTTCCTACGAGCAGTACTTC
CPFGGSYEQYF
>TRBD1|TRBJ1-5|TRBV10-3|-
TGTGCCATCAGTCCGGACAGGGGGGTCAATCAGCCCCAGCATTTT
CAISPDRGVNQPQHF
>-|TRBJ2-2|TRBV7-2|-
TGTGCCAGCAGCTCTAGGGTGGGGAGAGGAACCGGGGAGCTGTTTTTT
CASSSRVGRGTGELFF
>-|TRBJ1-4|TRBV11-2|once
TGTGCCAGCAGCTTAGGGCTGGGGGCGGGCGAAAAACTGTTTTTT
CASSLGLGAGEKLFF
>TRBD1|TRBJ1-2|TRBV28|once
TGTGCCAGCTCCGGGACAGGGTGGATCCAGGGCTTC
CASSGTGWIQGF
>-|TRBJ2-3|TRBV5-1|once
TGCGCCAGCAGCTTGGCATTTTCCCGGCGGTCTAGCACAGATACGCAGTATTTT
CASSLAFSRRSSTDTQYF
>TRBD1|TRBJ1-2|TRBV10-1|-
TGCGCCAGCAGCCCGGGGACAGGGGGCTATGGCTACACCTTC
CASSPGTGGYGYTF
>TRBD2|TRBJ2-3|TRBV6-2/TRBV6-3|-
TGTGCCAGCAGTTACTCTACCCTAGCGGGAGGGCCGGGCACAGATACGCAGTATTTT
CASSYSTLAGGPGTDTQYF
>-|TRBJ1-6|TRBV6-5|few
TGTGCCAGCAACCACATGAATTCACCCCTCCACTTT
CASNHMNSPLHF
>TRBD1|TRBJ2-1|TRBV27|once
TGTGCCAGCATGACAGGGTTCAATGAGCAGTTCTTC
CASMTGFNEQFF
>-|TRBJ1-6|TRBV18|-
TGTGCCAGCTCCCCTACTCGAGGGCTTGAGACCTCACCCCTCCACTTT
CASSPTRGLETSPLHF
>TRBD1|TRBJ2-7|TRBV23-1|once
TGCGCCAGCAGTCATGGGACAGGGTGCGACTACGAGCAGTACTTC
CASSHGTGCDYEQYF
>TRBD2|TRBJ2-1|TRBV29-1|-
TGCAGCGTGACCGGGACTAGCGGTAGCTCCTACAATGAGCAGTTCTTC
CSVTGTSGSSYNEQFF
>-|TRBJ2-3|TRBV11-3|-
TGTGCCAGCAGCTTACGACCAGCCGGGAGAGATACGCAGTATTTT
CASSLRPAGRDTQYF
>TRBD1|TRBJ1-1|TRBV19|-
TGTGCCAGTGGGACAGTAAGTCTGAACACTGAAGCTTTCTTT
CASGTVSLNTEAFF
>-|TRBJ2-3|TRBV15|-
TGTGCCACCAGCACCTACCAGGGAGGTACAGATACGCAGTATTTT
CATSTYQGGTDTQYF
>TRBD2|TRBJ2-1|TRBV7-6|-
TGTGCCAGCAGCCAGCGGACTAGCGGGAGAATAAATGAGCAGTTCTTC
CASSQRTSGRINEQFF
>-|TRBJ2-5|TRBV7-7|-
TGTGCCAGCAGCTTAGGCAGGGGAGAGACCCAGTACTTC
CASSLGRGETQYF
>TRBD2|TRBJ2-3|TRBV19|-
TGTGCCAGTAGTATTGCCAGCGGGGGCACAGATACGCAGTATTTT
CASSIASGGTDTQYF
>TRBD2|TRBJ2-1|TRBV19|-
TGTGCCAGTAGCTATAGCGGGAGGAGCTCCTACAATGAGCAGTTCTTC
CASSYSGRSSYNEQFF
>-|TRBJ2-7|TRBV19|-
TGTGCCAGTAGTGCCGCCGGGGAGCAGTACTTC
CASSAAGEQYF
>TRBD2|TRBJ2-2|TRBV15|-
TGTGCCACCAGCAGAGGGGAGGGTGTGCGCAACGGGGAGCTGTTTTTT
CATSRGEGVRNGELFF
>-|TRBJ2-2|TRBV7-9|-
TGTGCCATCTCGGGGTGGACCACCGGGGAGCTGTTTTTT
CAISGWTTGELFF
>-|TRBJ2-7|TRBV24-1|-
TGTGCCACCAGTGAAACGGGGAAGTCCTACGAGCAGTACTTC
CATSETGKSYEQYF
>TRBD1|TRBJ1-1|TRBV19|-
TGTGCCAGTATGGTGGTAGGGACAGGGCTAATGAACACTGAAGCTTTCTTT
CASMVVGTGLMNTEAFF
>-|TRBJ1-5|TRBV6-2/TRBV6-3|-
TGTGCCAGCAGCCGCACAGGGATCAATCAGCCCCAGCATTTT
CASSRTGINQPQHF
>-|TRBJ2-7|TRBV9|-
TGTGCCAGCAGCGTAGCGGCGGACTCGTCCGGCGAGCAGTACTTC
CASSVAADSSGEQYF
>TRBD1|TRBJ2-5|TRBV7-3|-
TGTGCCAGCAGCGCCCACAGGGGTAGGGAAGAGACCCAGTACTTC
CASSAHRGREETQYF
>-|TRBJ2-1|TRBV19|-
TGTGCCAGTAGTATCCCCCCCCCAGGACAAAAATACAATGAGCAGTTCTTC
CASSIPPPGQKYNEQFF
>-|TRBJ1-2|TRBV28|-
TGTGCCAGCAGTTTCGGGGACTCCTATGGCTACACCTTC
CASSFGDSYGYTF
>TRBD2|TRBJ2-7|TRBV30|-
TGTGCCTGGAGCCTCTTAGCGGGAGGGCCCTACGAGCAGTACTTC
CAWSLLAGGPYEQYF
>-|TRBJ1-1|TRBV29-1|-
TGCAGCGCCGCGCCCGGAGGGGCCTCTGAAGCTTTCTTT
CSAAPGGASEAFF
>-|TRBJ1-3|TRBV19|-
TGTGCCAGTAAAGCCCAGGGTCAGTCGGGAAACACCATATATTTT
CASKAQGQSGNTIYF
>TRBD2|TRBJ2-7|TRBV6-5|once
TGTGCCAGCATTGGCCGAGCGGGAGGGAACTACGAGCAGTACTTC
CASIGRAGGNYEQYF
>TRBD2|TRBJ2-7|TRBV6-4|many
TGTGCCAGCAGACCCGGGACTAGCCGCTACGAGCAGTACTTC
CASRPGTSRYEQYF
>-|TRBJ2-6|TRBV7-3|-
TGTGCCAGCAGCTTGACAGGCGCCTCGGTGGCCAACGTCCTGACTTTC
CASSLTGASVANVLTF
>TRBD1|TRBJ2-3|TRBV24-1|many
TGTGCCACCAGTGATCTACGGGACAGGACTCGCACAGATACGCAGTATTTT
CATSDLRDRTRTDTQYF
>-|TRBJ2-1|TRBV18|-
TGTGCCAGCTCACCACAGCCCCCCGGACAACTTTACAATGAGCAGTTCTTC
CASSPQPPGQLYNEQFF
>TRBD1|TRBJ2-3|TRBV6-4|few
TGTGCCAGCAGTGACATAAATACAGGGGCGGATACGCAGTATTTT
CASSDINTGADTQYF
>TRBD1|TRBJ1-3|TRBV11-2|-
TGTGCCAGCAGCGCCCGGGACAGGGGGCAAGGGGACACCATATATTTT
CASSARDRGQGDTIYF
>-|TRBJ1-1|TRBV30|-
TGTGCCTGGAGTGTGGACAGCCTAGGAAGGGAAGCTTTCTTT
CAWSVDSLGREAFF
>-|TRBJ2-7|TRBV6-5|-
TGTGCCAGCAGTTACGGCCTAGGCTACGAGCAGTACTTC
CASSYGLGYEQYF